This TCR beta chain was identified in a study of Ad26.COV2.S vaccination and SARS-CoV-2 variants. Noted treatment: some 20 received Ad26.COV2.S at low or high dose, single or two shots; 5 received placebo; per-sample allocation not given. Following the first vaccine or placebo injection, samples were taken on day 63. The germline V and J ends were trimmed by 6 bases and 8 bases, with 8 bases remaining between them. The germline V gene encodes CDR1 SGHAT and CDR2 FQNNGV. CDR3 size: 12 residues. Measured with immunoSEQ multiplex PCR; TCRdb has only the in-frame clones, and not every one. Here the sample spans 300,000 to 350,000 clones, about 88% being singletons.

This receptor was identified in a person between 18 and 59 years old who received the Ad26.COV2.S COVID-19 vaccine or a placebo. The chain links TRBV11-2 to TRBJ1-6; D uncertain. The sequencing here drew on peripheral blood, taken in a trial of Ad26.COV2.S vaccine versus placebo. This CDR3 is CASSLEYSPLHF. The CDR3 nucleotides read TGTGCCAGCAGTCTAGAGTATTCACCCCTCCACTTT.